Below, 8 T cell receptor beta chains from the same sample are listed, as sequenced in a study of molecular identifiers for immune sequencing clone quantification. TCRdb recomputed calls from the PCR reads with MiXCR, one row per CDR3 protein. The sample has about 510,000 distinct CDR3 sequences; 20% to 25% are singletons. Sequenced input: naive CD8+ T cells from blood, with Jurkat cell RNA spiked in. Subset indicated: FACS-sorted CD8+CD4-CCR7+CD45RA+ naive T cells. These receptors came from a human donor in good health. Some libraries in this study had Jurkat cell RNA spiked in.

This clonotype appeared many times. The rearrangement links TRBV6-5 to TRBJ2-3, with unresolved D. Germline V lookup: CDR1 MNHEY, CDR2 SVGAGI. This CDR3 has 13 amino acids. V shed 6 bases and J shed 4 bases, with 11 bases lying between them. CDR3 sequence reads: CASRLVGADTQYF. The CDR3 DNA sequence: TGTGCCAGCAGACTGGTTGGGGCAGATACGCAGTATTTT.

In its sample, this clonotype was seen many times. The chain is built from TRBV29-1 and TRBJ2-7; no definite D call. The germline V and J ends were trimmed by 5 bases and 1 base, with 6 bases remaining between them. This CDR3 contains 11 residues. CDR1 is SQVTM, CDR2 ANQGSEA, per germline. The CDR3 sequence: CSVWDSYEQYF. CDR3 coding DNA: TGCAGCGTTTGGGATTCCTACGAGCAGTACTTC.

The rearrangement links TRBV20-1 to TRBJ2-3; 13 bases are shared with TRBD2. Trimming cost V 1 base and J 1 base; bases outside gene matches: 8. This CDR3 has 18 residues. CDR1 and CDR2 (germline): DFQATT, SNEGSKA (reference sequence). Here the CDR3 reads CSARGTSGGRMGTDTQYF. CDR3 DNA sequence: TGCAGTGCTAGAGGGACTAGCGGGGGAAGGATGGGCACAGATACGCAGTATTTT.

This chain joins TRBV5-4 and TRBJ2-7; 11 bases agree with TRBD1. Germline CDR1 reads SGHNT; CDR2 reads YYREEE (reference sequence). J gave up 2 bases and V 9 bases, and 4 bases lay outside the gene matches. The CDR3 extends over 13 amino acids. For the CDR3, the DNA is TGTGCCACCAGGGACAGGGGGGCCTACGAGCAGTACTTC. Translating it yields CATRDRGAYEQYF.

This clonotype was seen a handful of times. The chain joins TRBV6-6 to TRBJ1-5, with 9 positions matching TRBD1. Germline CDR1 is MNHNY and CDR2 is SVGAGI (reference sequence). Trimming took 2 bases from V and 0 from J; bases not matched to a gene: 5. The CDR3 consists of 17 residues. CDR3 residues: CASSYGQGPYSNQPQHF. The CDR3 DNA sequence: TGTGCCAGCAGTTACGGACAGGGGCCTTATAGCAATCAGCCCCAGCATTTT.

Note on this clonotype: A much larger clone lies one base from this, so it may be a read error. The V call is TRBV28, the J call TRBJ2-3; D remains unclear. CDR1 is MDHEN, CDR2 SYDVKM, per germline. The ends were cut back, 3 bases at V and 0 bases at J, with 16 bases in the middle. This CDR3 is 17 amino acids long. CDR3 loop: CASSLPTGGDSTDTQYF. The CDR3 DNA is TGTGCCAGCAGTTTGCCCACTGGCGGAGATAGCACAGATACGCAGTATTTT.

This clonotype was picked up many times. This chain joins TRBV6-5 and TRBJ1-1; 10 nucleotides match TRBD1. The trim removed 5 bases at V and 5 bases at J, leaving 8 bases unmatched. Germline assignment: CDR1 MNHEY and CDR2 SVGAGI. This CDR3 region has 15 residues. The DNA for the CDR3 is TGTGCCAGCAGTGTAGACAGGGGGCTTTTGACTGAAGCTTTCTTT. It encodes CASSVDRGLLTEAFF.

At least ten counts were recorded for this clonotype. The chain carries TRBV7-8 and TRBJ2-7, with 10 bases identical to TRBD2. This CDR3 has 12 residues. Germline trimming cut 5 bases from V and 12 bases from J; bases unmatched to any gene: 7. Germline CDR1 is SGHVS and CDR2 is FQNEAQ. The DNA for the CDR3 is TGTGCCAGCAGCATTCTAGCGGGGGTCGGGTACTTC. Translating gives CASSILAGVGYF.